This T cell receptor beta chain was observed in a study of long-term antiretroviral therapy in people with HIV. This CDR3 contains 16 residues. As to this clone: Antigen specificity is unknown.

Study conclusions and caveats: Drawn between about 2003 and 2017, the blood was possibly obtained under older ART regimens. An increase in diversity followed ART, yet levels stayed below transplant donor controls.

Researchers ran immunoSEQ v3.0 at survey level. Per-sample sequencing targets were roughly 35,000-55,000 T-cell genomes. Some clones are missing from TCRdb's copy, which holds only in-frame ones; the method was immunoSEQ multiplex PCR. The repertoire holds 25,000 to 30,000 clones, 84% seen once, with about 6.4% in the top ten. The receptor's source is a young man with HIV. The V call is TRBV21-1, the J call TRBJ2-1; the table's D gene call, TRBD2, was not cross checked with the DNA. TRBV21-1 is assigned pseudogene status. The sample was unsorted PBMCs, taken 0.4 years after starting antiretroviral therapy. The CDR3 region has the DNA TGTGCCAGCAGCAATCGCAACGGACTAGCGGTGAGTGAGCAGTTCTTC. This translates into CASSNRNGLAVSEQFF.